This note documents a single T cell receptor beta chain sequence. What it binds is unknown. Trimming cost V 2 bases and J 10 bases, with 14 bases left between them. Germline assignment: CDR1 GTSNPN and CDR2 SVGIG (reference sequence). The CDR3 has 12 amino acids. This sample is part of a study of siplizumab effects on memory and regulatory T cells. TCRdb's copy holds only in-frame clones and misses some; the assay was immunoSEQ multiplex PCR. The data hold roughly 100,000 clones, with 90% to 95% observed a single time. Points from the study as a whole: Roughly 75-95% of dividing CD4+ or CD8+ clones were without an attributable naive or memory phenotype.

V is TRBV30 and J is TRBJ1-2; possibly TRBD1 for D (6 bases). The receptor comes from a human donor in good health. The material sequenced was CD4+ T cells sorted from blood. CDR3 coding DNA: TGTGCCTGGAGTACATCGACAGGCTACTACACCTTC. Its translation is CAWSTSTGYYTF.